These T cell receptor beta chains were read from a single sample in a study of OX40 agonist ivuxolimab in advanced cancers. The assay was immunoSEQ multiplex PCR, and TCRdb's table has in-frame clones only and misses some. The table records 35,000 to 50,000 clones, roughly 86% of them present only once. Here the sequenced sample was CD4+ or CD8+ T cells sorted from blood, taken in a trial of the OX40 agonist ivuxolimab. The origin of the receptors is an adult with an advanced solid tumor such as melanoma, head and neck, liver or kidney cancer. Each CDR3 is given with its conserved first and last residue. The D gene is left open where the match is weak. Clone size is stated in some rows and not others, as once, few, many or a class when expanded.

j_call clone_size v_call d_call cdr3_nt cdr3_aa
TRBJ2-7 . TRBV25-1 TRBD1 TGTGCCAGCAGCGCCGGGACAGGGCTATACGAGCAGTACTTC CASSAGTGLYEQYF
TRBJ1-5 . TRBV2 . TGTGCCAGCAGCATAAATCAGCCCCAGCATTTT CASSINQPQHF
TRBJ1-1 . TRBV28 TRBD1 TGTGCCAGCGGGTCCGGGACAGGGTGGGTAAACACTGAAGCTTTCTTT CASGSGTGWVNTEAFF
TRBJ2-1 . TRBV12-5 TRBD1 TGTGCTAGTGCCGGACAGGGGCACAATGAGCAGTTCTTC CASAGQGHNEQFF
TRBJ2-3 . TRBV7-9 . TGTGCCAGCAGCTTAGAGGGCAACCAAGATACGCAGTATTTT CASSLEGNQDTQYF
TRBJ1-5 . TRBV29-1 . TGCAGCGTTGAAGATCTGGACAAGTTTTTCGATAGCAATCAGCCCCAGCATTTT CSVEDLDKFFDSNQPQHF
TRBJ2-3 . TRBV27 TRBD2 TGTGCCAGCAGTCTGATAGCGGGAGTGGCAGATACGCAGTATTTT CASSLIAGVADTQYF
TRBJ1-5 once TRBV6-5 . TGTGCCAGCAGTCTGACAACCGGATATCAGCCCCAGCATTTT CASSLTTGYQPQHF
TRBJ1-1 . TRBV7-9 . TGTGCCAGCAGCTTAACCCTGGGGGGGACTGAAGCTTTCTTT CASSLTLGGTEAFF
TRBJ2-7 . TRBV7-8 TRBD1 TGTGCCAGCAGCTTAGGTGTAGGGACAGGGCTCGAGCAGTACTTC CASSLGVGTGLEQYF
TRBJ1-1 . TRBV5-6 . TGTGCCAGCAGCTTAGGGGTGGAAGCTTTCTTT CASSLGVEAFF
TRBJ2-3 . TRBV28 TRBD2 TGTGCCGGAGGGAGGGGTGGGACAGATACGCAGTATTTT CAGGRGGTDTQYF
TRBJ2-5 . TRBV19 . TGTGCCAGTAGTATCACAGCTGGCCAAGAGACCCAGTACTTC CASSITAGQETQYF
TRBJ2-3 . TRBV7-8 . TGTGCCAGCAGCGGAGTAGCGTCCCTTCGCACAGATACGCAGTATTTT CASSGVASLRTDTQYF
TRBJ1-1 . TRBV13 TRBD1 TGTGCCAGCAGCTTGGGACAGGGCCTGAACACTGAAGCTTTCTTT CASSLGQGLNTEAFF
TRBJ1-1 . TRBV5-6 . TGTGCCAGCAGCTTGTTTGTCAGATTGAACACTGAAGCTTTCTTT CASSLFVRLNTEAFF
TRBJ2-1 . TRBV30 . TGTGCCTGGAGTCAACTCCCTCTAGCGCTCTCCTACAATGAGCAGTTCTTC CAWSQLPLALSYNEQFF
TRBJ2-2 . TRBV6-4 . TGTGCCAGCAGTGACTCTCCGCGGGTGGCGAACACCGGGGAGCTGTTTTTT CASSDSPRVANTGELFF
TRBJ2-1 . TRBV7-9 . TGTGCCAGCAGCTCGACTATCTACAATGAGCAGTTCTTC CASSSTIYNEQFF
TRBJ2-3 . TRBV19 . TGTGCCAGTAGTATAGATTCCCCCTTCACGTTCAGCACAGATACGCAGTATTTT CASSIDSPFTFSTDTQYF
TRBJ2-5 . TRBV7-2 TRBD2 TGTGCCAGCAGCTTCGTAGCGGGAGTTGAGACCCAGTACTTC CASSFVAGVETQYF
TRBJ1-5 . TRBV6-6 . TGTGCCAGCAGTTACTCATCGGACACTTATCAGCCCCAGCATTTT CASSYSSDTYQPQHF
TRBJ2-1 . TRBV7-2 TRBD2 TGTGCCAGCAGCCCGAGCGGGGGAATATACAATGAGCAGTTCTTC CASSPSGGIYNEQFF
TRBJ2-7 . TRBV28 TRBD2 TGTGCCAGCAGTTCGTCTAGCGGGGACCTACCCTACGAGCAGTACTTC CASSSSSGDLPYEQYF
TRBJ1-2 . TRBV28 . TGTGCCAGCAGTCCCCGATGGGGGATGGGGTTAAACTATGGCTACACCTTC CASSPRWGMGLNYGYTF
TRBJ2-7 . TRBV11-2 TRBD2 TGTGCCAGCAGCGCCGGGAGGGCCCACGAGCAGTACTTC CASSAGRAHEQYF
TRBJ1-2 few TRBV5-1 TRBD1 TGCGCCAGCAGACAGGGGGTGGGCTACACCTTC CASRQGVGYTF
TRBJ2-1 . TRBV19 . TGTGCCAGTAGTATAGATCGCCCAGGGGCCTACAATGAGCAGTTCTTC CASSIDRPGAYNEQFF
TRBJ1-1 . TRBV7-6 TRBD1 TGTGCCAGCAGCTCCGGCGGGACAGGGTTAAGTGCAGCTTTCTTT CASSSGGTGLSAAFF
TRBJ1-2 . TRBV19 . TGTGCCAGTAGTCCCTCCGTTGAAGGCAGCATGGGTTACACCTTC CASSPSVEGSMGYTF
TRBJ2-2 . TRBV27 . TGTGCCAGCAGTTTAGACACAGGGATCGCGAACACCGGGGAGCTGTTTTTT CASSLDTGIANTGELFF
TRBJ2-2 . TRBV27 TRBD2 TGTGCCAGCAGTCCTGATAGCGGGTTCAGTACCGGGGAGCTGTTTTTT CASSPDSGFSTGELFF
TRBJ1-2 . TRBV5-4 TRBD1 TGTGCCAGCAGTTCCTCAGACAGGGGCTATGGCTACACCTTC CASSSSDRGYGYTF
TRBJ1-2 . TRBV5-4 . TGTGCCAGCAGCTTGGAGTCAGGAGATGGCTACACCTTC CASSLESGDGYTF
TRBJ1-1 . TRBV5-1 . TGCGCCAGCAGCTTGGTAGGTCGGGGGGCGGTGAACACTGAAGCTTTCTTT CASSLVGRGAVNTEAFF
TRBJ1-6 . TRBV27 . TGTGCCAGCACGGACAGCTATAATTCACCCCTCCACTTT CASTDSYNSPLHF
TRBJ2-5 . TRBV7-9 . TGTGCCAGCAGCCACCACGACGAGGCGGAGACCCAGTACTTC CASSHHDEAETQYF
TRBJ1-2 once TRBV2 TRBD1 TGTGCCAGCAGAACCACAGGGGACTATGGCTACACCTTC CASRTTGDYGYTF
TRBJ1-4 . TRBV6-5 . TGTGCCAGCAGTTACTTGCAGCGAGGGGAAAAACTGTTTTTT CASSYLQRGEKLFF
TRBJ1-6 . TRBV4-1 . TGCGCCAGCAGCCCCGACGGGCAGGATCGATCACCCCTCCACTTT CASSPDGQDRSPLHF
TRBJ1-6 once TRBV13 TRBD1 TGTGCCAGCAGCTTAGTCAGGGGGGGGAATTCACCCCTCCACTTT CASSLVRGGNSPLHF
TRBJ1-2 . TRBV5-1 TRBD1 TGCGCCAGCAGCTTGTACGGCACAGGGGAGTATAACTATGGCTACACCTTC CASSLYGTGEYNYGYTF
TRBJ1-2 . TRBV5-4 . TGTGCCACCAGTGGATGGGGATCCGACTGGGCTTTTGACTACACCTTC CATSGWGSDWAFDYTF
TRBJ2-5 . TRBV5-8 . TGTGCCAGCAGCTTCACAGTCCAAGAGACCCAGTACTTC CASSFTVQETQYF
TRBJ1-4 . TRBV7-9 . TGTGCCAGCAGCCTCCCCCGGGATGAAAAACTGTTTTTT CASSLPRDEKLFF
TRBJ2-7 . TRBV5-6 . TGTGCCAGCAGCTTGGGGGACCGAGGCTACGAGCAGTACTTC CASSLGDRGYEQYF
TRBJ2-7 . TRBV15 . TGTGCCACCAGCAGAGATCAAGCTAGTATGTCCCACGAGCAGTACTTC CATSRDQASMSHEQYF
TRBJ2-3 . TRBV6-1 . TGTGCCAGCGGCTTTTCTAGCACAGATACGCAGTATTTT CASGFSSTDTQYF